The rows below give T cell receptor beta chains drawn from one sample of a study of T-cell reconstitution after alpha-beta-depleted transplantation in children. TCRdb re-derived calls from the PCR reads in MiXCR, one entry per CDR3 protein. The repertoire includes about 480,000 distinct CDR3 sequences, roughly an eighth of them detected once, and about 5.4% sits in the top ten. The input for sequencing was PBMCs from the stem cell graft donor, taken from the stem cell graft. These receptors originate from a human donor who donated a stem cell graft to a child with combined immunodeficiency. The CDR3 runs from the conserved cysteine through the conserved F or W. Each record gives: D gene, J gene, V gene, clone size, CDR3 protein, CDR3 DNA. D genes are given only for firm matches. Not every row has a clone size; where given, it reads once, few, many or a size class.

- TRBJ2-1 TRBV14 - CASSHQGLSYNEQFF TGTGCCAGCAGCCATCAGGGACTTTCCTACAATGAGCAGTTCTTC
- TRBJ2-6 TRBV11-3 many CASSFYSGAWYRDSGANVLTF TGTGCCAGCAGCTTTTACTCGGGGGCGTGGTACCGAGACTCTGGGGCCAACGTCCTGACTTTC
- TRBJ1-2 TRBV12-3/TRBV12-4 few CASSLMGGGGYTF TGTGCCAGCAGTTTAATGGGTGGAGGTGGCTACACCTTC
- TRBJ1-2 TRBV20-1 - CSARRIWDAGYTF TGCAGTGCTAGGAGGATATGGGACGCTGGCTACACCTTC
- TRBJ2-7 TRBV15 many CATSRAGSAYEQYF TGTGCCACCAGCAGAGCCGGGAGCGCCTACGAGCAGTACTTC
- TRBJ1-5 TRBV6-1 - CASTPGMSNQPQHF TGTGCCAGCACCCCAGGGATGAGCAATCAGCCCCAGCATTTT
- TRBJ2-1 TRBV7-3 - CASSLISGPYNEQFF TGTGCCAGCAGCTTAATTAGCGGCCCCTACAATGAGCAGTTCTTC
TRBD1 TRBJ2-2 TRBV24-1 once CATSDFTGGTGELFF TGTGCCACCAGTGATTTCACAGGGGGGACCGGGGAGCTGTTTTTT
- TRBJ1-5 TRBV12-3/TRBV12-4 few CASSLGPGRGPLRNQPQHF TGTGCCAGCAGTTTAGGACCCGGTAGGGGACCACTACGGAATCAGCCCCAGCATTTT
TRBD2 TRBJ2-1 TRBV4-3 - CASSQDGTSVYNEQFF TGCGCCAGCAGCCAAGATGGGACTAGCGTTTACAATGAGCAGTTCTTC
TRBD2 TRBJ2-1 TRBV7-2 many CASSSGRENEQFF TGTGCCAGCAGCTCGGGGCGGGAGAATGAGCAGTTCTTC
- TRBJ1-5 TRBV6-2/TRBV6-3 - CASSYSKFRGNNQPQHF TGTGCCAGCAGTTACTCGAAATTCAGGGGAAACAATCAGCCCCAGCATTTT
- TRBJ2-7 TRBV4-3 many CASSQDLQLEQYF TGCGCCAGCAGCCAAGATCTACAGCTCGAGCAGTACTTC
- TRBJ2-3 TRBV12-3/TRBV12-4 few CASSSSFGDGGKFTDTQYF TGTGCCAGCAGCTCCTCCTTTGGAGATGGCGGGAAATTCACAGATACGCAGTATTTT
TRBD2 TRBJ2-7 TRBV5-4 - CASMTSGRHEQYF TGTGCCAGCATGACTAGCGGGAGACACGAGCAGTACTTC
TRBD1 TRBJ2-3 TRBV29-1 few CSIWGTGGTDTQYF TGCAGCATATGGGGGACAGGGGGCACAGATACGCAGTATTTT
TRBD2 TRBJ2-1 TRBV7-3 few CASSPIAGGSYNEQFF TGTGCCAGCAGCCCTATAGCGGGAGGGTCCTACAATGAGCAGTTCTTC
- TRBJ2-3 TRBV4-3 many CASSQVQTDTQYF TGCGCCAGCAGCCAAGTTCAAACAGATACGCAGTATTTT
TRBD1 TRBJ2-1 TRBV4-3 many CASSQGQLYNEQFF TGCGCCAGCAGCCAGGGACAGCTATACAATGAGCAGTTCTTC
- TRBJ1-6 TRBV29-1 few CSVRTDRASNSPLHF TGCAGCGTCAGGACCGACAGAGCTAGTAATTCACCCCTCCACTTT
- TRBJ2-1 TRBV20-1 many CSARPGVRYNEQFF TGCAGTGCCCGACCGGGGGTCCGCTACAATGAGCAGTTCTTC
- TRBJ2-1 TRBV9 many CASSASYEQFF TGTGCCAGCAGTGCTTCTTATGAGCAGTTCTTC
- TRBJ2-5 TRBV29-1 - CSVEDQGIRSTKETQYF TGCAGCGTTGAAGATCAGGGGATCCGGTCCACGAAAGAGACCCAGTACTTC
TRBD1 TRBJ2-5 TRBV12-3/TRBV12-4 - CASQPTGQGRIETQYF TGTGCCAGCCAACCTACGGGACAGGGGAGGATAGAGACCCAGTACTTC
TRBD2 TRBJ2-7 TRBV18 few CASSPSSGPYEQYF TGTGCCAGCTCACCTTCTAGCGGCCCCTACGAGCAGTACTTC
TRBD2 TRBJ2-3 TRBV7-9 many CASSLLAGSTDTQYF TGTGCCAGCAGCTTACTAGCGGGAAGCACAGATACGCAGTATTTT
- TRBJ2-5 TRBV7-3 - CASSYDIGGGRETQYF TGTGCCAGCAGTTACGACATAGGAGGAGGGAGGGAGACCCAGTACTTC
- TRBJ1-6 TRBV18 - CASSPQGTVYNSPLHF TGTGCCAGCTCACCCCAAGGGACCGTCTATAATTCACCCCTCCACTTT
- TRBJ2-3 TRBV13 many CASSSYDRPPTDTQYF TGTGCCAGCAGCTCCTACGACAGGCCCCCCACAGATACGCAGTATTTT
- TRBJ1-4 TRBV4-3 - CASSRQGEKLFF TGCGCCAGCAGCCGGCAAGGGGAAAAACTGTTTTTT
- TRBJ2-7 TRBV4-3 - CASSPSRDPAYEQYF TGCGCCAGCAGCCCCTCCCGGGACCCTGCCTACGAGCAGTACTTC
- TRBJ2-7 TRBV4-3 - CASSQGMVGSYEQYF TGCGCCAGCAGCCAAGGGATGGTGGGTTCCTACGAGCAGTACTTC
TRBD2 TRBJ2-3 TRBV7-9 - CASSLNRRTSAADTQYF TGTGCCAGCAGCTTAAACCGAAGGACTAGCGCAGCAGATACGCAGTATTTT
- TRBJ2-3 TRBV7-2 few CASSFFSGDTQYF TGTGCCAGCAGCTTCTTCTCCGGGGATACGCAGTATTTT
TRBD1 TRBJ2-5 TRBV6-1 few CASGGRGQGNLIRETQYF TGTGCCAGCGGAGGAAGGGGGCAGGGCAACCTTATTCGAGAGACCCAGTACTTC
TRBD2 TRBJ2-7 TRBV7-2 many CASSLPRASGRYEQYF TGTGCCAGCAGCCTGCCCCGTGCTAGCGGGCGTTACGAGCAGTACTTC
- TRBJ1-5 TRBV12-3/TRBV12-4 - CASSLSSSNQPQHF TGTGCCAGCAGTTTAAGTAGTAGCAATCAGCCCCAGCATTTT
- TRBJ2-7 TRBV9 - CASSASLGSEQYF TGTGCCAGCAGCGCTTCCCTTGGGAGCGAGCAGTACTTC
- TRBJ2-7 TRBV29-1 few CSVTTFSYEQYF TGCAGCGTTACGACTTTCTCCTACGAGCAGTACTTC
TRBD2 TRBJ2-1 TRBV12-3/TRBV12-4 few CASGLPRTSGSEQFF TGTGCCAGCGGTCTGCCTCGGACTAGCGGTTCTGAGCAGTTCTTC
- TRBJ1-3 TRBV12-3/TRBV12-4 - CAYRVDSGNTIYF TGTGCCTACAGGGTGGACTCTGGAAACACCATATATTTT
- TRBJ2-3 TRBV16 many CASSRDPSTDTQYF TGTGCCAGCAGCCGAGACCCCAGCACAGATACGCAGTATTTT
- TRBJ1-1 TRBV9 many CASSVGRNTEAFF TGTGCCAGCAGTGTGGGTAGGAACACTGAAGCTTTCTTT
- TRBJ2-5 TRBV6-4 few CASSEGVARGETQYF TGTGCCAGCAGTGAAGGGGTCGCGAGGGGAGAGACCCAGTACTTC
- TRBJ2-5 TRBV4-3 few CASSHGPGQQETQYF TGCGCCAGCAGCCACGGACCGGGACAACAAGAGACCCAGTACTTC
- TRBJ1-1 TRBV5-1 many CASSAVGGRSVQAFF TGCGCCAGCAGCGCGGTCGGGGGGCGATCCGTCCAGGCTTTCTTT
TRBD1 TRBJ2-2 TRBV24-1 many CATSDAGTGGTGELFF TGTGCCACCAGTGATGCCGGGACAGGGGGCACCGGGGAGCTGTTTTTT
TRBD2 TRBJ2-7 TRBV20-1 few CSATGTSESYEQYF TGCAGTGCCACCGGGACTAGCGAGTCATACGAGCAGTACTTC
TRBD2 TRBJ2-1 TRBV11-1 few CASSVPGTSGPDSYNEQFF TGTGCCAGCAGCGTCCCCGGGACTAGCGGTCCAGACTCCTACAATGAGCAGTTCTTC
- TRBJ2-2 TRBV27 many CARGTSNTLCPGAKLFF TGTGCCAGGGGGACCAGTAACACTTTATGTCCGGGGGCGAAGCTGTTTTTT
TRBD1 TRBJ2-1 TRBV29-1 - CSLGQGEKDEQFF TGCAGCTTAGGACAGGGAGAAAAGGATGAGCAGTTCTTC
TRBD2 TRBJ2-1 TRBV7-3 - CASSPRGGGNNEQFF TGTGCCAGCAGCCCTCGCGGGGGGGGCAACAATGAGCAGTTCTTC
TRBD2 TRBJ2-1 TRBV20-1 - CSARPSGGLYNEQFF TGCAGTGCGCGGCCTAGCGGGGGGCTATACAATGAGCAGTTCTTC
- TRBJ1-3 TRBV5-1 - CASSPDWGNTIYF TGCGCCAGCAGCCCTGACTGGGGAAACACCATATATTTT
- TRBJ2-3 TRBV5-1 few CASSSARGPMYTQYF TGCGCCAGCAGCTCGGCACGGGGGCCAATGTACACGCAGTATTTT